The rows below give T cell receptor beta chains drawn from one sample of a study of T cell responses to AZD1222 COVID-19 vaccine. The table came from immunoSEQ multiplex PCR; TCRdb's copy has only in-frame clones and leaves some out. Of roughly 150,000 clones listed, approximately 90% are singletons. The source material was peripheral blood, sampled on day 0 of AZD1222 vaccination. The receptors shown here come from an adult in good health. The CDR3 runs from the conserved cysteine through the conserved F or W. The D gene is left open where the match is weak. Rows give clone size only sometimes, using once, few, many, or a class for an expanded clone.

TRBV27	.	TRBJ2-3	.	CASSLVAMSTDTQYF	TGTGCCAGCAGTTTGGTGGCGATGAGCACAGATACGCAGTATTTT
TRBV3-1/TRBV3-2	TRBD2	TRBJ2-7	.	CASSPRTSLYEQYF	TGTGCCAGCAGCCCCCGGACTAGTCTCTACGAGCAGTACTTC
TRBV4-1	TRBD1	TRBJ2-2	.	CASSRTGDTGELFF	TGCGCCAGCAGCCGTACAGGGGACACCGGGGAGCTGTTTTTT
TRBV4-2	.	TRBJ2-1	.	CASSQSSGDSYNEQFF	TGTGCCAGCAGCCAAAGTTCCGGGGACTCCTACAATGAGCAGTTCTTC
TRBV3-1/TRBV3-2	.	TRBJ2-3	.	CASSHLSDTQYF	TGTGCCAGCAGCCACCTTTCAGATACGCAGTATTTT
TRBV28	.	TRBJ2-3	once	CASSPGTAPGKYF	TGTGCCAGCAGCCCCGGGACCGCCCCTGGGAAGTATTTT
TRBV28	.	TRBJ1-4	.	CASSLFLGANEKLFF	TGTGCCAGCAGTTTATTTTTAGGGGCTAATGAAAAACTGTTTTTT
TRBV5-4	TRBD2	TRBJ2-3	.	CASRGGMEDTQYF	TGTGCCTCACGGGGGGGGATGGAAGATACGCAGTATTTT
TRBV12-3/TRBV12-4	.	TRBJ2-3	.	CASSLSDTQYF	TGTGCCAGCAGTTTAAGCGATACGCAGTATTTT
TRBV6-9	.	TRBJ2-1	.	CASSYMVFRGEQFF	TGTGCCAGCAGTTATATGGTTTTTCGGGGTGAGCAGTTCTTC
TRBV19	TRBD1	TRBJ1-5	.	CASSGPGQGARQPQHF	TGTGCCAGTAGTGGGCCGGGACAGGGGGCACGGCAGCCCCAGCATTTT
TRBV19	TRBD1	TRBJ1-1	once	CASNNVRQGRTEAFF	TGTGCCAGTAACAACGTGCGACAGGGAAGGACTGAAGCTTTCTTT
TRBV30	.	TRBJ1-2	once	CAWSSTRGGLGGYTF	TGTGCCTGGAGTTCGACCCGGGGGGGGCTGGGCGGCTACACCTTC
TRBV18	.	TRBJ2-2	.	CASSRPLTGELFF	TGTGCCAGCTCACGACCACTCACCGGGGAGCTGTTTTTT
TRBV5-1	.	TRBJ1-4	once	CASSPVGGGDEKLFF	TGCGCCAGCAGCCCCGTAGGGGGTGGGGATGAAAAACTGTTTTTT
TRBV7-9	.	TRBJ1-1	few	CASSQGIITEAFF	TGTGCCAGCAGCCAAGGGATTATCACTGAAGCTTTCTTT
TRBV9	.	TRBJ1-2	.	CASSVATQWGGYTF	TGTGCCAGCAGCGTAGCTACTCAGTGGGGAGGCTACACCTTC
TRBV27	.	TRBJ2-1	.	CASSSVRPSYNEQFF	TGTGCCAGCAGTTCCGTGCGGCCCTCCTACAATGAGCAGTTCTTC
TRBV18	.	TRBJ1-3	.	CASSPTDRSGNTIYF	TGTGCCAGCTCACCAACTGATCGGTCTGGAAACACCATATATTTT